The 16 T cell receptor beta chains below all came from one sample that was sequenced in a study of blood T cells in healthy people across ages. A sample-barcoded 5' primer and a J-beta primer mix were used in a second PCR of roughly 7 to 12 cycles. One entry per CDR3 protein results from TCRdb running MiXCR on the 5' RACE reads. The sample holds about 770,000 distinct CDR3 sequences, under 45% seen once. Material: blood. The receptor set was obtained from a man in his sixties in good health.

The CDR3 DNA follows: TGTGCCAGCACCTCCAGGACTAGGCGGGTTTTACAGGGGCACAATGAGCAGTTCTTC. Residues: CASTSRTRRVLQGHNEQFF. The chain carries TRBV5-8 and TRBJ2-1; the D call may be TRBD1 or TRBD2 (7 bases each). The CDR3 runs to 19 residues. Trimming left V 6 bases short and J 5 bases short, with 30 bases between. The germline V gene encodes CDR1 SGHTS and CDR2 YDEGEE.

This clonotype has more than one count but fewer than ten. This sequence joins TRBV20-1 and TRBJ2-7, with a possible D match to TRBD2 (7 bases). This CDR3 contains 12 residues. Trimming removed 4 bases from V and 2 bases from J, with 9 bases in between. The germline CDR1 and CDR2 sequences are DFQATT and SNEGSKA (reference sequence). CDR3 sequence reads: CSAKGGAYEQYF. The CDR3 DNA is TGCAGTGCTAAAGGGGGGGCCTACGAGCAGTACTTC.

This chain's CDR3 is CSAVDRHYGYTF. The CDR3 bases are TGCAGCGCCGTCGACAGACACTATGGCTACACCTTC. V usage is TRBV29-1 and J usage is TRBJ1-2, with TRBD1 as a possible D gene (5 bases). Trimming stripped 7 bases from V and 3 bases from J, with 12 bases between. Germline V CDR1 and CDR2: SQVTM, ANQGSEA. The CDR3 runs 12 residues.

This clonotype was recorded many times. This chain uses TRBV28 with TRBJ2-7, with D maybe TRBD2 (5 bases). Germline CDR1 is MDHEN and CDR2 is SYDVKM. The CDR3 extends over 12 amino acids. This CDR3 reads CATRRRSYEQYF. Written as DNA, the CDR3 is TGTGCAACCAGACGGAGGTCCTACGAGCAGTACTTC.

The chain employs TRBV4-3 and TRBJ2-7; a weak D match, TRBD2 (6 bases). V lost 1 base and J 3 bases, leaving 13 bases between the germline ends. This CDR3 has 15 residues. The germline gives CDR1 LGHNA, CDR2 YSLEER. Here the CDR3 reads CASSQGLRGNYEQYF. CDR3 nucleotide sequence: TGCGCCAGCAGCCAAGGTTTGCGGGGTAACTACGAGCAGTACTTC.

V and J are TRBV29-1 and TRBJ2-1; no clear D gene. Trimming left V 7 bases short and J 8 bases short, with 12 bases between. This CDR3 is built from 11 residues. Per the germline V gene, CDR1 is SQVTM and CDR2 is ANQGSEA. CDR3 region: CSAGQDDEQFF. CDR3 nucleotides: TGCAGCGCCGGCCAGGACGATGAGCAGTTCTTC.

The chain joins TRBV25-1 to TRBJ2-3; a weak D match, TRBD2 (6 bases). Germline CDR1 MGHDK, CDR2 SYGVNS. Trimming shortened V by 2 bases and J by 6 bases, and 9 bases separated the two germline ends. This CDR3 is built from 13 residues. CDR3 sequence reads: CASSEPGLDTQYF. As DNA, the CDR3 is TGTGCCAGCAGTGAACCGGGACTTGATACGCAGTATTTT.

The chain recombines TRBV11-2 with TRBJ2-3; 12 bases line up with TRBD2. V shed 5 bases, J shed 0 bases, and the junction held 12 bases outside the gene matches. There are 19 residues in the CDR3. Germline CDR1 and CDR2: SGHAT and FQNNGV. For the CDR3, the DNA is TGTGCCAGCAGCCCCCGACTAGCGGGGGAGTTTACTAGCACAGATACGCAGTATTTT. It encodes CASSPRLAGEFTSTDTQYF.

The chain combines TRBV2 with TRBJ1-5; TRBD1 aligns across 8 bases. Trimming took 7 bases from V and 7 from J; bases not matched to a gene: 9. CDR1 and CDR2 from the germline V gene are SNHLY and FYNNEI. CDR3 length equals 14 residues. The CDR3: CASIGQGPFQPQHF. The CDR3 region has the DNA TGTGCCAGCATTGGACAGGGTCCGTTCCAGCCCCAGCATTTT.

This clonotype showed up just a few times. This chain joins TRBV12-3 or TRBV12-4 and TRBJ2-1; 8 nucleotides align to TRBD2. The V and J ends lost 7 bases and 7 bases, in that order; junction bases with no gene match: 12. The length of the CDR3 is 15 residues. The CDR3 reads CASNPSTGGHNEQFF. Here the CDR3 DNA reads TGTGCCAGCAATCCCTCCACGGGGGGGCATAATGAGCAGTTCTTC.

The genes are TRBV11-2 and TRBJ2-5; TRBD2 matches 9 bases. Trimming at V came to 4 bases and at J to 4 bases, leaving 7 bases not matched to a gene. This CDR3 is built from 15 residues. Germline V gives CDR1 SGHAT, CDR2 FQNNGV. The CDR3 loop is CASSSPAGGSETQYF. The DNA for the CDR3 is TGTGCCAGCAGCTCTCCCGCGGGGGGGTCAGAGACCCAGTACTTC.

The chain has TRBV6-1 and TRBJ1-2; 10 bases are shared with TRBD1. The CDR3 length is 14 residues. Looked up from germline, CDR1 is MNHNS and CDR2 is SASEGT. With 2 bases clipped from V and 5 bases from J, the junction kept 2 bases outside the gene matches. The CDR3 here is CASSEPGQGYGYTF. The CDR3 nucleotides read TGTGCCAGCAGTGAACCGGGACAGGGGTATGGCTACACCTTC.

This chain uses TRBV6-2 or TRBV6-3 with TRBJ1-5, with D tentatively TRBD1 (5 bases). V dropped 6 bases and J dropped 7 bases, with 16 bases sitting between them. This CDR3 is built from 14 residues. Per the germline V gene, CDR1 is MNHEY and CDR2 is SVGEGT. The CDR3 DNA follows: TGTGCCAGCAGGACGGGGGGTGTACAGCAGCCCCAGCATTTT. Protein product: CASRTGGVQQPQHF.

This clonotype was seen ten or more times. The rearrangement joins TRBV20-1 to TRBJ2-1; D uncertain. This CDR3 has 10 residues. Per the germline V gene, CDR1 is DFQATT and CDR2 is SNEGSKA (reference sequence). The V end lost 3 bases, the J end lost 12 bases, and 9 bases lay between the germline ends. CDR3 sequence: CSARWGRQFF. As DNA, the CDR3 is TGCAGTGCTAGGTGGGGTAGGCAGTTCTTC.

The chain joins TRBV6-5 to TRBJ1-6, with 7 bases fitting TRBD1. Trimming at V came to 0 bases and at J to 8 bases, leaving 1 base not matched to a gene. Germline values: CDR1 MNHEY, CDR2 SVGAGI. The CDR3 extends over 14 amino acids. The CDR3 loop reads CASSYSGGDSPLHF. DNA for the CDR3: TGTGCCAGCAGTTACTCAGGGGGCGATTCACCCCTCCACTTT.

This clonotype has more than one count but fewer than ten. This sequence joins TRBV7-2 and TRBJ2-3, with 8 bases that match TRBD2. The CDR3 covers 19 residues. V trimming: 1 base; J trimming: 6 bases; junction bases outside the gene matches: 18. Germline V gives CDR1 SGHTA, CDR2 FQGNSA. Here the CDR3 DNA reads TGTGCCAGCAGCTTAGGGAACGGGGGTGCGGGGGGCCCCTTGGATACGCAGTATTTT. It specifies CASSLGNGGAGGPLDTQYF.